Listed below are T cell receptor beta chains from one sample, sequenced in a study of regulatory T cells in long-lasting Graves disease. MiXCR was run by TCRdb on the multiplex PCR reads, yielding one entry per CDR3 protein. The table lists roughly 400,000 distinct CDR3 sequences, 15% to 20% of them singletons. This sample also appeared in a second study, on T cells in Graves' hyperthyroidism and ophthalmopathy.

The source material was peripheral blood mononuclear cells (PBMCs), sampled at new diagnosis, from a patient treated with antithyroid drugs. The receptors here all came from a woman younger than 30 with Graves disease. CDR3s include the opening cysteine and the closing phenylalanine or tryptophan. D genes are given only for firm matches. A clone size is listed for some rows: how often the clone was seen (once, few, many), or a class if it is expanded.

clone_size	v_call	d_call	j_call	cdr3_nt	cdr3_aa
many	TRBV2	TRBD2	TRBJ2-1	TGTGCCAGCAGTCCCAGCGGGGGGGAGCAGTTCTTC	CASSPSGGEQFF
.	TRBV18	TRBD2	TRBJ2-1	TGTGCCAGCTCACCACTTAGACTAGCGGGAGGGCCCTCCGGGCGCGATGAGCAGTTCTTC	CASSPLRLAGGPSGRDEQFF
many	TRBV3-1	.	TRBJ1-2	TGTGCCAGCAGCGACCACCGAACTAACTATGGCTACACCTTC	CASSDHRTNYGYTF
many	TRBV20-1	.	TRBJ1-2	TGCAGTGCTAGACCCGAAGGAGGATCCCTCTATGGCTACACCTTC	CSARPEGGSLYGYTF
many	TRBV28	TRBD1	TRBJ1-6	TGTGCCAGCAGTTTACAGGGGGCTTCACCCCTCCACTTT	CASSLQGASPLHF
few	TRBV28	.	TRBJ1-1	TGTGCCGGCAGTTTAGCCTTTGTCCGTACCATTTCAAAGGCTGAAGCTTTCTTT	CAGSLAFVRTISKAEAFF
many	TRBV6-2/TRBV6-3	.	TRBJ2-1	TGTGCCAGCAGTTACTCTAGGCAGAACAATGAGCAGTTCTTC	CASSYSRQNNEQFF
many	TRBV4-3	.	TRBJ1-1	TGCGCCAGCAGCCAAGAAGTTGGAGGAGGCAGGGGTGTGACTGAAGCTTTCTTT	CASSQEVGGGRGVTEAFF
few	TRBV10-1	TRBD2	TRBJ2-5	TGCGCCAGCAGTGAGGCTAGCGGTGTGATCCCAACCCAAGAGACCCAGTACTTC	CASSEASGVIPTQETQYF
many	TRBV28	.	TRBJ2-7	TGTGCCAGCAGTCTTTCGGGACCACGCTACGAGCAGTACTTC	CASSLSGPRYEQYF
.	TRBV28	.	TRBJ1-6	TGTGCCAGCACCTTTGTTCGGTCCTATAATTCACCCCTCCATTTT	CASTFVRSYNSPLHF
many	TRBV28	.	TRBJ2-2	TGTGCCAGCATTGGAGGGAACACCGGGGAGCTGTTTTTT	CASIGGNTGELFF
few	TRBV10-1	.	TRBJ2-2	TGCGCCAGCAGTGCAGGTCGTGGCGGGGAGCTGTTTTTT	CASSAGRGGELFF
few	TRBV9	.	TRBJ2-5	TGTGCCAGCAGCGTAGCTCTCTCTTCCCTACAAGAGACCCAGTACTTC	CASSVALSSLQETQYF
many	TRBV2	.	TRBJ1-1	TGTGCCAGCTGCCGAACAGGGAGGAACACTGAAGCTTTCTTT	CASCRTGRNTEAFF
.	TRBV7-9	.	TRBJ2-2	TGTGCCAGCAGCGCTTATGCGAACACCGGGGAGCTGTTTTTT	CASSAYANTGELFF
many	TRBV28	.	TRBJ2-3	TGTGCCACCCATGGGGGGAGCACAGATACGCAGTATTTT	CATHGGSTDTQYF
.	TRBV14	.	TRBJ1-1	TGTGCCAGCAGCGATTTGCAGGGAGACACTGAAGCTTTCTTT	CASSDLQGDTEAFF
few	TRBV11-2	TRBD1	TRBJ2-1	TGTGCCAGCAGCTTTTACCCGGGACAGGGGAGCCTTAATGAGCAGTTCTTC	CASSFYPGQGSLNEQFF
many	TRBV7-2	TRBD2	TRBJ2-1	TGTGCCAGCAGCTTCTCTAGCGGGAGGTATGAGCAGTTCTTC	CASSFSSGRYEQFF
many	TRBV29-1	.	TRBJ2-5	TGCAGTTACAGGGAGGGAGAGACCCAGTACTTC	CSYREGETQYF
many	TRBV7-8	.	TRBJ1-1	TGTGCCAGCAGCTTCCAGGGCAGAAACACTGAAGCTTTCTTT	CASSFQGRNTEAFF
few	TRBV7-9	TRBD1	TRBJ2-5	TGTGCCAGCAGCTTAGAACAGGGGTGGCAGACCCAGTACTTC	CASSLEQGWQTQYF
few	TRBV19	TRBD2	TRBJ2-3	TGTGCCAGTAGTATCGACTTGAGCGGGGACACAGATACGCAGTATTTT	CASSIDLSGDTDTQYF
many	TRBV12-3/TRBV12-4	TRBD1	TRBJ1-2	TGTGCCAGCATTCGGACAGGGAAGGATGGCTACACCTTC	CASIRTGKDGYTF
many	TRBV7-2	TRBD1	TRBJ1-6	TGTGCCAGCAGCATTGGGACAGGGGGTGGTTCACCCCTCCACTTT	CASSIGTGGGSPLHF
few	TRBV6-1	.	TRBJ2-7	TGTGCCAGCAGTGAATTTGGTCTAGAGAGCTCCTACGAGCAGTACTTC	CASSEFGLESSYEQYF
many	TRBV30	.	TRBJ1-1	TGTGCCTTCCAAGACGTAGAGGATATGAACACTGAAGCTTTCTTT	CAFQDVEDMNTEAFF
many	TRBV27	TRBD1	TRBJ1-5	TGTGCCAGCAGTTTAGTTGGACAGGGGGCATCACAGCCCCAGCATTTT	CASSLVGQGASQPQHF
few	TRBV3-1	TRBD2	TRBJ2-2	TGTGCCAGCAGCCTTAGACTAGCGGGAGCCGGGGAGCTGTTTTTT	CASSLRLAGAGELFF
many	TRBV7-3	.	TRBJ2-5	TGTGCCAGCAGCCGGGGGACGCAAGAGACCCAGTACTTC	CASSRGTQETQYF
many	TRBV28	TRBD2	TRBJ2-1	TGTGCCAGCAGCCCTCCTAGCGGAGCCTACAATGAGCAGTTCTTC	CASSPPSGAYNEQFF
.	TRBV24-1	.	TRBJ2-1	TGTGCCACCAGTCAGGACTGGCAGGGGATCAATGAGCAGTTCTTC	CATSQDWQGINEQFF
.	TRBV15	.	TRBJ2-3	TGTGCCACCAGCAGAGATGTCGGCACAGATACGCAGTATTTT	CATSRDVGTDTQYF
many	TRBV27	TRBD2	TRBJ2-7	TGTGCCAGCAGTGAACGACTAGCGGGAGGGAGGTACTTC	CASSERLAGGRYF
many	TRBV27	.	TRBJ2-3	TGTGCCAGCAGTTTAATCGGGGACCCAGATACGCAGTATTTT	CASSLIGDPDTQYF
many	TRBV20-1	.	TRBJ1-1	TGCAGTGCTAGCCGAGGTTCCCGGGTGAACACTGAAGCTTTCTTT	CSASRGSRVNTEAFF
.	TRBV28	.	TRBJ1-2	TGTGCCAGCAGTTTCGACACCAACTATGGCTACACCTTC	CASSFDTNYGYTF
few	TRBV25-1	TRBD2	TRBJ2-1	TGTGCCAGCATGGGACTAGCGGGCCACAATGAGCAGTTCTTC	CASMGLAGHNEQFF
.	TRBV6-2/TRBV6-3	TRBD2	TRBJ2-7	TGTGCCAGCAGTTTCCCCAGCGGGATGTACGAGCAGTACTTC	CASSFPSGMYEQYF
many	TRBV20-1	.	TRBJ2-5	TGCAGTGCTAGGGACGAGACCCAGTACTTC	CSARDETQYF
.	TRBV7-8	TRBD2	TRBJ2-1	TGTGCCAGCAGCTTACGGCGGGAGAAGGGAAATGAGCAGTTCTTC	CASSLRREKGNEQFF
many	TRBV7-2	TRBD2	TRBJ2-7	TGTGCCAGCAGCCCCCCCCCTAGCGGGAGGGTTTACGAGCAGTACTTC	CASSPPPSGRVYEQYF
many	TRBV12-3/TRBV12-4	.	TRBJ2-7	TGTGCCAGCAGTTTACTGGACACCGCAATCCCCTACGAGCAGTACTTC	CASSLLDTAIPYEQYF
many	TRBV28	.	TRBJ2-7	TGTGCCAGCACCGGGGGGCTCGAGCAGTACTTC	CASTGGLEQYF
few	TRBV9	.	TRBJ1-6	TGTGCCAGCAGCGCCCGGCCCGGCGGGGGACCCCTCCACTTT	CASSARPGGGPLHF
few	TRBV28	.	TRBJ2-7	TGTGCCAGCTATCCTGGGGGGGGGGGCGGATACGAGCAGTACTTC	CASYPGGGGGYEQYF
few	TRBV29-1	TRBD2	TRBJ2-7	TGCAGCGTTTTGGGACTAGCGGGAGTGTTTGAGCAGTACTTC	CSVLGLAGVFEQYF
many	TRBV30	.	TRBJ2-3	TGTGCCTGGAGTGTACTAGCAGATACGCAGTATTTT	CAWSVLADTQYF
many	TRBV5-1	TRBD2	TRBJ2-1	TGTGCCAGCAGCCATAGCGGGAGCTCCTACAATGAGCAGTTCTTC	CASSHSGSSYNEQFF
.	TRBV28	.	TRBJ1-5	TGTGCCATCAAGAGTTTTGGGGGCCTTAGCAATCAGCCCCAGCATTTT	CAIKSFGGLSNQPQHF
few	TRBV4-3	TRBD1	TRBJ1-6	TGCGCCAGCAGCCAAGAGAAGGGACAGGGAGGTTCACCCCTCCACTTT	CASSQEKGQGGSPLHF
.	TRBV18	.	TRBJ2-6	TGTGCCAGCTCACCACTGTCTCCCTCTGGGGCCAACGTCCTGACTTTC	CASSPLSPSGANVLTF
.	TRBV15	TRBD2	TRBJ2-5	TGTGCCACCAGCAGAGTAAGGCTAGCGGGAGGCCCCGTACAAGAGACCCAGTACTTC	CATSRVRLAGGPVQETQYF
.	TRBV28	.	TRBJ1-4	TGTGCCAGCAGTTTAGACGTAAACAATGAAAAACTGTTTTTT	CASSLDVNNEKLFF
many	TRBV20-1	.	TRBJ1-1	TGCAGTGTCTTTGGCGCGGTACCTGAAGCTTTCTTT	CSVFGAVPEAFF
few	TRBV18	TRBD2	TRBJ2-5	TGTGCCAGCTCATCTGGACTAGCGATGGGGGAGACCCAGTACTTC	CASSSGLAMGETQYF
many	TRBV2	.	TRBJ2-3	TGTGCCAGCAGTTTAATAGGGGACACAGATACGCAGTATTTT	CASSLIGDTDTQYF
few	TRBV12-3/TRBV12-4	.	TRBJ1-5	TGTGCCAGCAGTGAATCTATTGAACTCAATCAGCCCCAGCATTTT	CASSESIELNQPQHF
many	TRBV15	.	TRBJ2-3	TGTGCCACCAGCAACCGAATGCAGGCAGATACGCAGTATTTT	CATSNRMQADTQYF